The text below deals with one T cell receptor beta chain. The target antigen is unknown. This CDR3 spans 15 amino acids. V gave up 0 bases and J gave up 2 bases, with 8 bases separating them. Germline V lookup: CDR1 SGHRS, CDR2 YFSETQ. In the CD4+ fraction, cells were divided into CD45RA+ naive and CD45RA-negative memory subsets. This entry comes from a study of shared clonotypes between healthy human individuals. Study-level information: Per donor, CD8 memory used one plate, CD8 naive used two, CD4 memory used three and CD4 naive used three.

Findings of the study overall: Naive subsets, compared against memory subsets, generally had larger estimated richness values.

When replicate PCRs were run on sorted subsets, they used 150 to 200 ng DNA, tens of thousands of T cell genomes. Using immunoSEQ multiplex PCR, the repertoire was profiled, and TCRdb retains in-frame clones only, with some absent. The repertoire holds about 2.3 million clones, with around 93% as singletons. The specimen was naive CD4+ T cells from PBMCs. Subset indicated: CD45RA+ positively selected. The sequence derives from a man between 18 and 35 years old in good health. Some clones in this sample may be carry-over from other donors' samples. The chain combines TRBV5-1 with TRBJ2-2, with unresolved D. The CDR3 DNA reads as TGCGCCAGCAGCTTGGATGCAGTTAACACCGGGGAGCTGTTTTTT. The encoded protein is CASSLDAVNTGELFF.